A single sample gave rise to the 19 T cell receptor beta chains below, sequenced in a study of blood T cell repertoires in COVID-19. The assay was immunoSEQ multiplex PCR, and TCRdb's table has in-frame clones only and misses some. Found here are approximately 130,000 clones, 87% of them singletons; the top ten hold about 2.5%. Sequenced: peripheral blood. The receptors stem from a man in his fifties or sixties with active COVID-19.

CDR3 bases: TGTGCCAGCAGTTTATGGCAGGGAGGGGATGGCTACACCTTC. It yields the protein CASSLWQGGDGYTF. This chain joins TRBV27 and TRBJ1-2; a weak D match, TRBD1 (5 bases). The CDR3 runs to 14 residues. Germline loops: CDR1 MNHEY, CDR2 SMNVEV (reference sequence). The V end lost 1 base, the J end lost 6 bases, and 12 bases lay between the germline ends.

V usage is TRBV19 and J usage is TRBJ1-5; TRBD1 is a possible D gene (6 bases). Germline CDR1 reads LNHDA; CDR2 reads SQIVND (reference sequence). The germline V and J ends were trimmed by 3 bases and 4 bases, with 13 bases remaining between them. This CDR3 is built from 15 residues. CDR3 sequence (DNA): TGTGCCAGTAGTATGTCTAGGCAGGGGAATCAGCCCCAGCATTTT. Translated: CASSMSRQGNQPQHF. Drawing the rest from reference TRBV19 and TRBJ1-5, the complete variable domain is DGGITQSPKYLFRKEGQNVTLSCEQNLNHDAMYWYRQDPGQGLRLIYYSQIVNDFQKGDIAEGYSVSREKKESFPLTVTSAQKNPTAFYLCASSMSRQGNQPQHFGDGTRLSIL.

In its sample, this clone was seen once. The chain combines TRBV10-2 with TRBJ1-2, with TRBD1 as a possible D gene (5 bases). This CDR3 spans 12 amino acids. Trimming removed 6 bases from V and 4 bases from J, with 9 bases in between. The germline CDR1 and CDR2 sequences are WSHSY and SAAADI. The DNA for the CDR3 is TGCGCCAGCAGCGGGGGGGGCTATGGCTACACCTTC. It codes for CASSGGGYGYTF.

The V call is TRBV7-2, the J call TRBJ1-6; 9 positions agree with TRBD1. This CDR3 region has 15 residues. V lost 4 bases and J lost 8; bases outside the gene matches: 6. Germline V CDR1 and CDR2: SGHTA, FQGNSA. The CDR3 sequence: CASSSAGTGYSPLHF. The DNA of the CDR3 is TGTGCCAGCAGCTCCGCCGGGACAGGGTATTCACCCCTCCACTTT.

In DNA, the CDR3 is TGTGCCAGCAGGCGAGAGCTGACTAATCAGCCCCAGCATTTT. Translation gives CASRRELTNQPQHF. The chain carries TRBV2 and TRBJ1-5; D gene unclear. This CDR3 is 14 amino acids long. Trimming took 6 bases from V and 4 from J, leaving 13 bases between them. CDR1 and CDR2 (germline): SNHLY, FYNNEI. Together with reference TRBV2 and TRBJ1-5, the CDR3 gives the full variable domain: EPEVTQTPSHQVTQMGQEVILRCVPISNHLYFYWYRQILGQKVEFLVSFYNNEISEKSEIFDDQFSVERPDGSNFTLKIRSTKLEDSAMYFCASRRELTNQPQHFGDGTRLSIL.

V is TRBV12-3 or TRBV12-4 and J is TRBJ1-4; no clear D gene. The V end was cut by 7 bases, the J end by 6 bases, with 12 bases between. The CDR3 runs to 13 residues. CDR3 DNA: TGTGCCAGCACCATGGGCTCTTATGAAAAACTGTTTTTT. This codes for CASTMGSYEKLFF.

The table lists this clone with a count of one. The rearrangement links TRBV5-5 to TRBJ2-3; D may be TRBD2 (6 bases). The germline V and J ends were trimmed by 9 bases and 6 bases, with 23 bases remaining between them. This CDR3 is built from 15 residues. Germline CDR1 SGHKS, CDR2 YYEKEE (reference sequence). The CDR3 loop is CANPRGPHAGDTQYF. CDR3 bases: TGTGCCAACCCCCGCGGACCACACGCGGGGGATACGCAGTATTTT.

The chain uses TRBV6-1 and TRBJ2-3; no firm D call. Germline V gene lookup returns CDR1 MNHNS and CDR2 SASEGT. The CDR3 extends over 12 amino acids. Trimming removed 2 bases from V and 6 bases from J, with 6 bases in between. The CDR3 region is CASSELLDTQYF. CDR3 DNA sequence: TGTGCCAGCAGTGAACTTCTGGATACGCAGTATTTT.

This chain connects TRBV3-1 (or the pseudogene TRBV3-2) to TRBJ1-6, with 12 bases lining up with TRBD1. The CDR3 loop spans 17 amino acids. V lost 3 bases to trimming and J lost 10 bases; unmatched junction nucleotides: 10. The germline gives CDR1 LGHDT, CDR2 YNNKEL (reference sequence). CDR3 in DNA: TGTGCCAGCAGCCACCCTACCGGGGGACAGGGGGCGTCACCCCTCCACTTT. It translates to CASSHPTGGQGASPLHF.

To note about this clone: Germline is not matched at one junction end, which may reflect a read error. V gene TRBV12-3 or TRBV12-4 combines with J gene TRBJ1-1; maybe TRBD1 (5 bases). This CDR3 contains 12 residues. This CDR3 is CASSLVDSRPGF. In DNA, the CDR3 is TGTGCCAGCAGTTTGGTTGACAGCCGACCTGGGTTT.

The chain couples TRBV5-5 to TRBJ1-1; no reliable D call. Germline V gene data show CDR1 as SGHKS and CDR2 as YYEKEE (reference sequence). The CDR3 totals 15 residues. V gave up 3 bases and J gave up 4 bases, with 16 bases separating them. The CDR3 DNA reads as TGTGCCAGCAGCTCCCAAGCCGGGAAGGCCACTGAAGCTTTCTTT. Protein: CASSSQAGKATEAFF. Filled out from reference TRBV5-5 and TRBJ1-1, the complete variable domain reads DAGVTQSPTHLIKTRGQQVTLRCSPISGHKSVSWYQQVLGQGPQFIFQYYEKEERGRGNFPDRFSARQFPNYSSELNVNALLLGDSALYLCASSSQAGKATEAFFGQGTRLTVV.

In this sample, this clone turned up a few times. The chain carries TRBV6-5 and TRBJ1-5; 9 nucleotides align to TRBD1. Germline CDR1 MNHEY, CDR2 SVGAGI. This CDR3 is 15 amino acids long. Trimming cost V 6 bases and J 3 bases; bases outside gene matches: 6. This CDR3 reads CASRRQGGNNQPQHF. CDR3 in DNA: TGTGCCAGCAGAAGACAGGGGGGGAACAATCAGCCCCAGCATTTT.

The chain recombines TRBV4-1 with TRBJ2-1; 9 nucleotides agree with TRBD1. The V gene's germline CDR1 is MGHRA and CDR2 YSYEKL. The V gene end was trimmed by 0 bases and the J gene end by 14 bases; junction bases not matched to a gene: 5. This CDR3 is built from 13 residues. This CDR3 is CASSQDPGTGKFF. The CDR3 nucleotides read TGCGCCAGCAGCCAAGATCCCGGGACAGGGAAGTTCTTC.

The genes are TRBV4-3 and TRBJ2-7; possible D gene TRBD2, 6 bases. Germline-derived CDR1 and CDR2 are LGHNA and YSLEER. This CDR3 is built from 15 residues. Trimming stripped 0 bases from V and 2 bases from J, with 11 bases between. The CDR3 here is CASSQEVRGTYEQYF. The CDR3 bases are TGCGCCAGCAGCCAAGAAGTTCGGGGGACCTACGAGCAGTACTTC.

This chain uses TRBV4-1 with TRBJ1-4, with D unresolved. CDR1 and CDR2 (germline): MGHRA, YSYEKL. CDR3 size: 15 residues. V shed 1 base and J shed 7 bases, with 13 bases lying between them. This chain's CDR3 is CASSQGAIQSEKLFF. CDR3 sequence (DNA): TGCGCCAGCAGCCAAGGGGCCATTCAAAGTGAAAAACTGTTTTTT.

This chain links TRBV29-1 with TRBJ2-1; 7 nucleotides match TRBD1. Trimming removed 0 bases from V and 9 bases from J; junction bases left unmatched: 17. From germline, CDR1 is SQVTM and CDR2 ANQGSEA. This CDR3 region has 17 residues. CDR3 protein: CSVEDWVRGGKKGEQFF. The CDR3 nucleotides are TGCAGCGTTGAAGATTGGGTCCGAGGGGGCAAAAAAGGTGAGCAGTTCTTC.

This clone has just one count. The chain joins TRBV7-8 to TRBJ2-1; TRBD2 matches 7 bases. V trimming: 1 base; J trimming: 1 base; junction bases outside the gene matches: 4. The CDR3 sequence is 16 residues long. Germline CDR1 reads SGHVS; CDR2 reads FQNEAQ. The CDR3 nucleotides are TGTGCCAGCAGCTTAGGAGCGGGGATGTCCTACAATGAGCAGTTCTTC. Protein product: CASSLGAGMSYNEQFF.

The V and J genes are TRBV3-1 (or the pseudogene TRBV3-2) and TRBJ2-5, with 7 bases matching TRBD2. Germline values: CDR1 LGHDT, CDR2 YNNKEL (reference sequence). The CDR3 covers 13 residues. V gave up 4 bases and J gave up 5 bases; unmatched junction bases: 4. The CDR3 region has the DNA TGTGCCAGCAGCCCGGGGGGACGGGAGACCCAGTACTTC. Residues: CASSPGGRETQYF.

This sequence joins TRBV5-6 and TRBJ1-4; perhaps TRBD1 as D (6 bases). The CDR3 is made up of 14 amino acids. Looked up from germline, CDR1 is SGHDT and CDR2 is YYEEEE. V was shortened by 0 bases and J by 8 bases, with 11 bases between the two germline ends. The CDR3 region is CASSLVQGNEKLFF. CDR3 bases: TGTGCCAGCAGCTTGGTACAGGGTAACGAAAAACTGTTTTTT.